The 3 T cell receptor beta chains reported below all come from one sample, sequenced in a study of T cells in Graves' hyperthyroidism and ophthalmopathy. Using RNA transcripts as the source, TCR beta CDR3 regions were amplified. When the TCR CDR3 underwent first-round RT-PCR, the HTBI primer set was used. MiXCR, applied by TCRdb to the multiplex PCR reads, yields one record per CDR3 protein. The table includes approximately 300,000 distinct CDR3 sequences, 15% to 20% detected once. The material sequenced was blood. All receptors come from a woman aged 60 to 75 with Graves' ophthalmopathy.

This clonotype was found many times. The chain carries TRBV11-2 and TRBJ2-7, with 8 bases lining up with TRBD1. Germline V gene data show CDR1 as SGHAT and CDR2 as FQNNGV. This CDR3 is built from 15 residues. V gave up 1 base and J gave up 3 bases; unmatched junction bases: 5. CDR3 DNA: TGTGCCAGCAGCTTAGCCGGGACAGGACTCTACGAGCAGTACTTC. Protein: CASSLAGTGLYEQYF.

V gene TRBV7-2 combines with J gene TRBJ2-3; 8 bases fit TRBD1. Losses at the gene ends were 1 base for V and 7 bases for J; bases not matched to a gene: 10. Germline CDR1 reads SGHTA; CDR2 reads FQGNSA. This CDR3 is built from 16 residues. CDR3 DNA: TGTGCCAGCAGCTTAGAATCAGGGGGCAGCCCGCATACGCAGTATTTT. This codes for CASSLESGGSPHTQYF.

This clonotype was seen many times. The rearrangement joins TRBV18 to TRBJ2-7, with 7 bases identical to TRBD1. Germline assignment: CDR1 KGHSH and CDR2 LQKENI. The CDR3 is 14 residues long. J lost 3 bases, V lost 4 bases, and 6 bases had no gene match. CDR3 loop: CASSLSTGFYEQYF. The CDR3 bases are TGTGCCAGCTCACTTTCGACAGGGTTCTACGAGCAGTACTTC.